The text below deals with one TCR beta chain. Antigen: not known. These data originate in a study of blood T cells in healthy people across ages. On the study more broadly: There was about one barcoded beta molecule captured by template switching per two T cells. Overall study findings and caveats: Aged donors had fewer naive CD4+ cells and lower diversity than long-lived donors.

The CDR3 sequence is 14 residues long. Trimming stripped 7 bases from V and 0 bases from J, with 13 bases between. Germline assignment: CDR1 DFQATT and CDR2 SNEGSKA (reference sequence). Next came a second PCR, run for about 7 to 12 cycles, which used a sample-barcoded 5' primer along with a J-beta primer mix. The authors tagged each cDNA molecule using a template-switch adaptor with 12 random nucleotides. TCRdb re-called the 5' RACE reads with MiXCR, one entry per CDR3 protein. Of 790,000 or so distinct CDR3 sequences listed, roughly three fifths are singletons. The receptor comes from a man in his forties in good health. The genes are TRBV20-1 and TRBJ2-1; the D is unclear. Sequencing input: blood. The DNA of the CDR3 is TGCAGTGGCCTAGGGCGAAGCTCCTACAATGAGCAGTTCTTC. As protein: CSGLGRSSYNEQFF.